Here is one T cell receptor beta chain with its context. The antigen is not known. Sequencing used immunoSEQ multiplex PCR; TCRdb keeps in-frame clones, though not all of them. The sample includes around 130,000 clones, roughly 91% of them seen just once. This entry belongs to a study of cytomegalovirus exposure and HLA in healthy donors. This CDR3 comprises 15 residues. Trimming at V came to 5 bases and at J to 7 bases, leaving 5 bases not matched to a gene. Germline CDR1 reads SGHAT; CDR2 reads FQNNGV. Broader study findings: Associated with cytomegalovirus, according to the listing, were 150 to 200 TCR beta chains.

Sequencing was done on a sample of PBMCs. The V and J genes are TRBV11-2 and TRBJ2-1, with 13 bases aligning to TRBD2. This TCR was sampled from a man between 25 and 39 years old in good health and CMV-seronegative. The CDR3 DNA reads TGTGCCAGCAGCACTAGCGGGGGGGCCGCAAATGAGCAGTTCTTC. The encoded protein is CASSTSGGAANEQFF.